This TCR beta chain was identified in a study of T cells in tuberculosis. As for the study in general: Samples predate treatment or fall within its first 7 days.

The assay was immunoSEQ multiplex PCR, and TCRdb's table has in-frame clones only and misses some. The sample shows thousands of clones, less than 98% of them seen only once. Indicated time point: new active TB diagnosis, blood taken before or within 7 days of starting treatment. V was cut by 6 bases and J by 4 bases, with 11 bases left in between. Germline V gene data show CDR1 as MNHNY and CDR2 as SVGAGI (reference sequence). CDR3 size: 13 residues. V and J are TRBV6-6 and TRBJ2-3; D not resolved. The receptor was derived from an adult with tuberculosis. The sequenced sample was PBMCs, obtained at tuberculosis diagnosis. CDR3 DNA: TGTGCCAGCAGAAACTCACGGGCAGATACGCAGTATTTT. It codes for CASRNSRADTQYF.